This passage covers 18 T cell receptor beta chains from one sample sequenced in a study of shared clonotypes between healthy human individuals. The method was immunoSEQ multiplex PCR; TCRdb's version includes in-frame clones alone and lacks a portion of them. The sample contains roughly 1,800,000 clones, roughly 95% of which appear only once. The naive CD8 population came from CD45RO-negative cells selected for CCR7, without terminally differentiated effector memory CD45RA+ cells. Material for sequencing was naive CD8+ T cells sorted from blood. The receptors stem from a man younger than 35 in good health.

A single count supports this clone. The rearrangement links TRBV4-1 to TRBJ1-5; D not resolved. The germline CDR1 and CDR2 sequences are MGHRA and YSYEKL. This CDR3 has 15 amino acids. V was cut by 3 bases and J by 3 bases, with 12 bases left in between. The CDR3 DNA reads TGCGCCAGCAGCCACGACACCGACCCCAATCAGCCCCAGCATTTT. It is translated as CASSHDTDPNQPQHF.

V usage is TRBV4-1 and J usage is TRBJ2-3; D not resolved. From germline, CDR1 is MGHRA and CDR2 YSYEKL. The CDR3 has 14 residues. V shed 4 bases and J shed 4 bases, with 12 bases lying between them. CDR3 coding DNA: TGCGCCAGCAGCCCGGTCCTGGCTCCAGATACGCAGTATTTT. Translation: CASSPVLAPDTQYF.

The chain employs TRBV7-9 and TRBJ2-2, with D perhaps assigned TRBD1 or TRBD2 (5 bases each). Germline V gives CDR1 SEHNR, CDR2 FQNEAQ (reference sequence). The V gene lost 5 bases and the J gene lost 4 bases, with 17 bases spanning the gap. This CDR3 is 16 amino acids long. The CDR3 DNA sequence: TGTGCCAGCAGCGAGGGAGTTTTCCAGGGCACCGGGGAGCTGTTTTTT. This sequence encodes CASSEGVFQGTGELFF. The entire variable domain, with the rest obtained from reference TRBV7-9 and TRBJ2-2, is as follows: DTGVSQNPRHKITKRGQNVTFRCDPISEHNRLYWYRQTLGQGPEFLTYFQNEAQLEKSRLLSDRFSAERPKGSFSTLEIQRTEQGDSAMYLCASSEGVFQGTGELFFGEGSRLTVL.

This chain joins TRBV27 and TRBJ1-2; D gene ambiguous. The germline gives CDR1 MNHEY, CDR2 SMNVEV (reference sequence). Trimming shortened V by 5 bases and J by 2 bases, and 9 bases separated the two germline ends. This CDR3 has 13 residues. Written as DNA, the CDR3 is TGTGCCAGCAGTCCCTGGACCAACTATGGCTACACCTTC. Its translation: CASSPWTNYGYTF.

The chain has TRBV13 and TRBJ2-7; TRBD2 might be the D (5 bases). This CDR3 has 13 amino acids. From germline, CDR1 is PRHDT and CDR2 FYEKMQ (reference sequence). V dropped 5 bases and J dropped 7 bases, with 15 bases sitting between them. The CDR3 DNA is TGTGCCAGCAGCACTGGACCGACGGGGGAGCAGTACTTC. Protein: CASSTGPTGEQYF.

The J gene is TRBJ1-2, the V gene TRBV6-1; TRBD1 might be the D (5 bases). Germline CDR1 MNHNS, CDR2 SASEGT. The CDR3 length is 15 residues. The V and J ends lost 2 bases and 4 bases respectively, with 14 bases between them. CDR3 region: CASSEPNRSLYGYTF. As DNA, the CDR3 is TGTGCCAGCAGTGAACCAAACAGGAGTCTCTATGGCTACACCTTC.

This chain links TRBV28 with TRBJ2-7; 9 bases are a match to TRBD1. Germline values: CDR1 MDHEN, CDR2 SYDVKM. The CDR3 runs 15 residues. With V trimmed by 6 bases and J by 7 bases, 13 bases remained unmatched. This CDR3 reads CASRIQGASHGEQYF. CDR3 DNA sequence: TGTGCCAGCAGAATACAGGGGGCGTCTCATGGGGAGCAGTACTTC.

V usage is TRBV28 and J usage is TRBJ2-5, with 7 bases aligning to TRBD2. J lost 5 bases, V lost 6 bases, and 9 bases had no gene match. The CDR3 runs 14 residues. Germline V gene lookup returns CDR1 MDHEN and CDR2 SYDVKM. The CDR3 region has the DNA TGTGCCAGCAGCTCCACTAGCGTCTGGGAGACCCAGTACTTC. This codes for CASSSTSVWETQYF.

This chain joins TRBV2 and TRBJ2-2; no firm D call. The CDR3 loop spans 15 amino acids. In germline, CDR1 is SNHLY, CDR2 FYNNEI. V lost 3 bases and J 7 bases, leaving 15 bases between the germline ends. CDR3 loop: CASSDPGLSGGELFF. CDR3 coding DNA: TGTGCCAGCAGTGACCCAGGCCTTAGTGGCGGGGAGCTGTTTTTT.

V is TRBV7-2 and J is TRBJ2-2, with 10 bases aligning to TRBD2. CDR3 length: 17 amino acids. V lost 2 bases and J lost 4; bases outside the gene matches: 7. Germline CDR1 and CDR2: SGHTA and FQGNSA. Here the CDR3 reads CASSLQVLAGVTGELFF. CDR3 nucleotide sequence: TGTGCCAGCAGCTTACAAGTTCTAGCGGGAGTCACCGGGGAGCTGTTTTTT.

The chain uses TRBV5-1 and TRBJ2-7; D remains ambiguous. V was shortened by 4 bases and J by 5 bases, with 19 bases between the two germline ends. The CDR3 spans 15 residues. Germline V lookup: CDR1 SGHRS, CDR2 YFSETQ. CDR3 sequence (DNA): TGCGCCAGCAGCCTTCTAGGCGCCTTTCCCAACGAGCAGTACTTC. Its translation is CASSLLGAFPNEQYF.

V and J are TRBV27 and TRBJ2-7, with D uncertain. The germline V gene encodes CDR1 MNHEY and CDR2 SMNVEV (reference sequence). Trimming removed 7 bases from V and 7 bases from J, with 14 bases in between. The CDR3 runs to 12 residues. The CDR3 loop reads CASKIRSREQYF. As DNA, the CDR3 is TGTGCCAGCAAAATTCGATCAAGGGAGCAGTACTTC.

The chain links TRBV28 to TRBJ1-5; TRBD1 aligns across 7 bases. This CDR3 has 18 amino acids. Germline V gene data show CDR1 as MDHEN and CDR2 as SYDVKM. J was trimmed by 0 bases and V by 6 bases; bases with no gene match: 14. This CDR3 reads CASSPPSGQDNSNQPQHF. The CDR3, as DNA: TGTGCCAGCAGCCCGCCTTCCGGACAGGACAATAGCAATCAGCCCCAGCATTTT.

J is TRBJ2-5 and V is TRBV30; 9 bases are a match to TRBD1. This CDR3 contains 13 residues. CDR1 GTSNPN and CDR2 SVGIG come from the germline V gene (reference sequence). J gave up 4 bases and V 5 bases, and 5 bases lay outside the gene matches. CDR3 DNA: TGTGCCTGGTCTGAGACAGGGGGAGAGACCCAGTACTTC. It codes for CAWSETGGETQYF.

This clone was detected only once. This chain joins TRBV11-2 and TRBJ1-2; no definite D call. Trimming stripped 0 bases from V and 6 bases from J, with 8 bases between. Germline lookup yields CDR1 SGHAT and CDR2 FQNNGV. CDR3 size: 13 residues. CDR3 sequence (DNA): TGTGCCAGCAGCTTAGATAAACAGAATGGCTACACCTTC. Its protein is CASSLDKQNGYTF.

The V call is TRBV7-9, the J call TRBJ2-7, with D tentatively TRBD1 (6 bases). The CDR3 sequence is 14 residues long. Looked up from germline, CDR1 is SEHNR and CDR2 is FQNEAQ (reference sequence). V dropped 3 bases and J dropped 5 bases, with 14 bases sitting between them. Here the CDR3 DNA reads TGTGCCAGCAGCTTCCGGGACACCGGCCACGAGCAGTACTTC. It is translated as CASSFRDTGHEQYF.

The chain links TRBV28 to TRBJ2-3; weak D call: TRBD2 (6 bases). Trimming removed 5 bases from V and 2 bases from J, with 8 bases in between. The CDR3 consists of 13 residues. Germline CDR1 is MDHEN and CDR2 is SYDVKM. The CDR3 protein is CASSPGDTDTQYF. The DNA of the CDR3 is TGTGCCAGCAGTCCGGGAGACACAGATACGCAGTATTTT.

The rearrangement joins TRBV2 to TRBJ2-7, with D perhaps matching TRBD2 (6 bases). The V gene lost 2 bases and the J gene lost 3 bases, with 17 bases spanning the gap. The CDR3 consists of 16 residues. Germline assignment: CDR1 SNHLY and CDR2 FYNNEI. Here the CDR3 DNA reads TGTGCCAGCAGTGAAATAGTGTTGGAGGGGCTCTACGAGCAGTACTTC. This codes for CASSEIVLEGLYEQYF. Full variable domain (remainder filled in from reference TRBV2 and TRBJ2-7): EPEVTQTPSHQVTQMGQEVILRCVPISNHLYFYWYRQILGQKVEFLVSFYNNEISEKSEIFDDQFSVERPDGSNFTLKIRSTKLEDSAMYFCASSEIVLEGLYEQYFGPGTRLTVT.